The T cell receptor (beta chain) described here comes from a study of blood T cell repertoires in COVID-19. Across the whole study: COVID-19 samples collected from the United States, Italy and Spain covered acute and convalescent phases. PBMCs, B-cell-depleted T cells, or T cells were the source of the cDNA or gDNA that made up the material.

Profiling relied on immunoSEQ multiplex PCR, and the TCRdb table lists in-frame clones only, not all of them. The sample has around 280,000 clones, about nine tenths seen once. CDR1 LNHDA and CDR2 SQIVND come from the germline V gene (reference sequence). J gave up 6 bases and V 5 bases, and 7 bases lay outside the gene matches. The CDR3 is 14 amino acids. Everyone who took part was about 18 to 90 years old, and they came from about 25 US areas. This clone was observed once. Sample: PBMCs or T cells enriched from blood (not recorded which). The chain carries TRBV19 and TRBJ1-5, with 7 bases aligning to TRBD1. The origin of this receptor is a woman in her thirties or forties who had recovered from COVID-19. The CDR3 reads CASSFDRESQPQHF. The DNA for the CDR3 is TGTGCCAGTAGTTTCGACAGGGAGAGTCAGCCCCAGCATTTT.